The T cell receptor (beta chain) under discussion was sequenced for a study of T cell repertoires in cytomegalovirus infection. There are a few counts of this clonotype. Its antigen is not identified. Using its own MiXCR run on the reads, TCRdb lists one record per CDR3 protein. The sample holds about 900,000 distinct CDR3 sequences, 30% to 40% seen once. This sequence originates from a human donor in good health (CMV status not recorded). Some clones in this sample may be carry-over from other donors' samples. Sequenced material: cultured CD8+ T cells from PBMCs, taken from culture after CMV antigen stimulation.

In DNA form, the CDR3 reads TGTGCCAGCAGTCCAGACACAGCAGGAAACACCATATATTTT. Protein: CASSPDTAGNTIYF. The chain is built from TRBV12-3 or TRBV12-4 and TRBJ1-3; no firm D call. V was cut by 5 bases and J by 4 bases, with 12 bases left in between. The CDR3 is 14 residues long.